This entry is about one T cell receptor (beta chain). Sequencing was performed with immunoSEQ multiplex PCR; in TCRdb, only in-frame clones are kept and a portion is missing. The sample has about 55,000 clones; almost 90% are singletons. These data belong to a study of OX40 agonist ivuxolimab in advanced cancers. The CDR3 length is 17 residues. The germline V gene encodes CDR1 MDHEN and CDR2 SYDVKM. Trimming removed 5 bases from V and 8 bases from J; junction bases left unmatched: 14. The specimen was CD4+ or CD8+ T cells sorted from blood, collected in a trial of the OX40 agonist ivuxolimab. The chain joins TRBV28 to TRBJ2-1, with 11 bases lining up with TRBD2. The sequence was obtained from an adult with an advanced solid tumor such as melanoma, head and neck, liver or kidney cancer. CDR3 in DNA: TGTGCCAGCAGTCTTATCACTAGCGGGAGTGTAGGGCATGAGCAGTTCTTC. This encodes CASSLITSGSVGHEQFF.